This TCR beta chain was identified during a study of cytomegalovirus exposure and HLA in healthy donors listed by TCRdb under 2017. At the level of the whole study: In an earlier analysis of around 540 of the donors, approximately 300 Gb of sequence data and about 110 million unique TCR beta sequences from about 180 million T cells were reported. Around 320 gigabases of sequencing data and tens of millions of unique TCR sequences were included in an early release covering under 650 HLA-typed donors. Of the approximately 400 genotyped donors, approximately 82% fell in the genetic ancestry cluster associated with self-reported Caucasian donors. The study aimed to test whether cataloging public T cell receptors could reveal signatures of past pathogen exposure. The study used immunosequencing to profile the T cell repertoires of 600 to 850 subjects and linked those repertoires to cytomegalovirus serostatus. In addition to the first cohort of roughly 670 subjects, a separate validation cohort of 120 different subjects was used. To predict cytomegalovirus infection status, the study combined high-throughput TCR immunosequencing, statistical association of individual TCRs with disease status, and machine learning. A later analysis re-analyzed previously published TCR beta repertoires from roughly 690 donors and added high-resolution HLA genotyping to study TCR occurrence patterns. Rather than using new phenotypic data, the later analysis identified candidate immune exposures from TCR beta sequences and from how often those sequences occurred across donors. An earlier analysis of about 620 of the donors applied high-throughput TCR beta sequencing to assess whether each TCR beta V gene segment acted as functional or pseudogenic. Donor age, sex, ethnicity and CMV serostatus were compiled together with the repertoire data. In a later genetic analysis, genome-wide SNP genotypes for about three fifths of the 666 donors were used, and that subset was treated as a discovery cohort. Every repertoire in the discovery cohort had been generated on one and the same sequencing platform. Class I and class II HLA loci were covered by the typing at four-digit resolution. Typing coverage varied by locus: roughly 629-640 donors for A, B, C, DRB1 and DQB1; roughly 520 for DQA1; about 590 for DPA1; approximately 490 for DPB1. Because of strong linkage in the cohort, roughly five DR-DQ haplotypes were treated as single units for association and clustering. Across around 400 genotyped donors of the cohort, an average of approximately 200,000 unique TCR beta nucleotide sequences per donor were sequenced, and approximately 19% of those sequences were non-productive.

In total, roughly 710 healthy bone marrow donors made up the cohort. At the time of sampling, every cohort member was nominally healthy, though immune exposures that went unrecorded were likely present. The donor tested CMV seronegative, placing the donor among the roughly 340 seronegative members of the cohort. A peripheral blood sample was collected from each donor, and TCR beta sequencing was performed on peripheral blood mononuclear cells. Genomic DNA extraction from the blood cell samples was performed with the Qiagen DNeasy Blood Extraction Kit. About this clone: It lacks a known antigen. No much larger clone exists at a distance of one base, and base qualities are not known.

The cysteine opens and the phenylalanine closes a CDR3 of 15 amino acids. Only CDR3 DNA is held: 45 bases, read in frame from base 1. CDR1 and CDR2 are drawn from the germline V gene: MNHEY, SVGAGI. Deletion took 0 bases off V and 2 bases off J, with a span of 8 bases between the germline ends. Points the paper makes about the study in general: When HLA alleles, especially DR and DQ, strongly co-occurred, TCR associations were difficult to assign to individual alleles. At a false discovery rate of 0.05, a later analysis linked 16,951 TCR beta sequences to specific HLA alleles. The cohort was sequenced for TCR beta chains only, and without alpha or paired-chain data the features that could be detected were limited. Most CMV-associated TCR beta chains appeared to be HLA-restricted in a later analysis, and the HLA associations seemed to be driven largely by CMV exposure. Presence/absence analyses assumed roughly uniform sequencing depth across donors, an assumption that may not hold. In a later analysis, TCR association rates were found to vary across HLA loci, with the most associated TCRs seen for DRB1 alleles and the fewest for HLA-C alleles. CMV serostatus was the only immune exposure information available for the cohort. In a later analysis, several top co-occurrence clusters were reported to appear linked to parvovirus B19, influenza, CMV and Epstein-Barr virus. The earlier analysis of almost 600 of the donors excluded roughly 16 rarely observed V segments, including chromosome 9 orphons, because counts were too low. A total of 150 to 200 TCR beta chains were listed by the study as associated with cytomegalovirus. In vitro tests confirmed that a few of the cytomegalovirus-associated TCR beta chains recognize cytomegalovirus antigens. Because some donors lacked HLA typing at each locus, the association tests relied only on the typed subset. Broadly in line with IMGT annotations, most TCR beta V segments showed up in productive rearrangements about 90% or about 30% of the time in an earlier analysis of roughly 590 of the donors. In a later genetic analysis, fewer N-insertions in productive TCRs were reported among donors in an Asian-associated ancestry cluster than the roughly 670-donor mean. Because the 87-base-pair reads could not distinguish some IMGT-functional V segments, including TRBV6-2 and TRBV6-3, those segments were excluded. An association between a missense DCLRE1C variant and V-gene and J-gene trimming of TCR beta chains was found in a later genetic analysis and replicated in an independent cohort. The authors suggested that the approach could potentially be generalized to other disease states and immunological phenotypes. A further reported finding was that TCR beta sequences accurately predicted the HLA-A and HLA-B alleles for most subjects in the first cohort. The sequencing pipeline was judged likely to have produced a cluster of highly shared sequence variants as a technical artifact. In a later analysis, HLA-associated TCR beta chains were found to be more clonally expanded and to have lower generation probabilities than equally common non-associated chains. Linkage disequilibrium might explain the correlated functional status among segregating V segments, but an unknown experimental factor could not be excluded. The classifier was reported to diagnose cytomegalovirus status with high specificity and sensitivity in both the original and validation cohorts. Most TCR sequences were seen in very few donors, while some public TCRs were found in many individuals.

The library was built by means of the immunoSEQ multiplex PCR assay. For the multiplex PCR, a mixture combining 60 forward primers for TCR Vbeta segments and 13 reverse primers for TCR Jbeta segments was used. Amplification of the CDR3 region of rearranged TCR beta genes was performed with a multiplex PCR assay on genomic DNA. The amplified TCR beta libraries were sequenced on the Illumina HiSeq System as 87-base-pair reads. Per the source publication's procedure: A later analysis counted some 74 million unique TCR beta chains across the 500 to 850 repertoires, and approximately 11 million of these chains were shared by at least two donors. To remove PCR and sequencing errors, raw reads were error-corrected and collapsed into unique sequences using a nearest-neighbor algorithm that merged closely related sequences. V, D and J gene segments were assigned by aligning CDR3 sequences to IMGT reference sequences. For a sequence to be retained, a match of at least six nucleotides was required to both a V gene segment and a J gene segment. A rearrangement was called productive if the CDR3 had no stop codons and remained in frame with V and J, and every other rearrangement was called non-productive. Following IMGT convention, CDR3 was defined as the stretch from the second conserved V-encoded cysteine to the conserved J-encoded phenylalanine. The earlier analysis of 550 to 650 of the donors excluded any sequence lacking an unambiguous match to a single V gene segment. In an earlier analysis of about 590 of the donors, a V segment was called functional when productive rearrangements were above 56.7%, and segregating when the standard deviation between donors exceeded 5%. A statistical classification framework was developed to diagnose cytomegalovirus status using the catalog of TCR beta chain sequences. A later analysis assigned V and J genes by comparing TCR nucleotide sequences with IMGT/GENE-DB human TR gene sequences. The TCRdist pipeline was used in a later analysis to assign CDR3 sequences and most-parsimonious VDJ recombination scenarios. In a later analysis, each TCR beta chain was defined by its CDR3 amino acid sequence together with its V-gene family, and reads lacking a unique V-gene family were excluded. In a later analysis, some 600 highly shared, low-generation-probability nucleotide sequences were removed to address suspected cross-contamination and a sequencing artifact. A later analysis calculated a clonal expansion index for each public chain from normalized within-repertoire ranks of inferred template counts. Generation probabilities in a later analysis came from a VDJ recombination model fitted to out-of-frame rearrangements, and those results were checked against IGoR. Hypergeometric tests were used in a later analysis to score TCR-TCR, TCR-HLA and TCR-CMV co-occurrence, with a repertoire-size bias correction applied to the TCR pairs. To estimate false discovery rates, a later analysis permuted the HLA or CMV assignments 20 times. In a later analysis, co-occurring TCRs were grouped using DBSCAN, and TCRdist sequence similarity was added for clustering within HLA-allele-positive subsets. For co-occurrence clustering, repertoires with fewer than 30,000 or more than 120,000 public chains were excluded, along with five repertoires with anomalous nucleotide sharing. TCRdb provides this immuneACCESS table in a form limited to in-frame rearrangements. Some clones are lacking; in checked studies, under half of them reflect an unresolved V gene, and why the rest are absent is not known. V and J calls and clone size are copied from that table; D and trimming were computed from the DNA. The sample data list 60,000 to 85,000 clones, and roughly 74% of these were observed just once. The leading ten clones occupy about 3.5% of the sample.

Recombination joined TRBV6-5 with TRBJ1-3, with the D gene call left open. The sequence was collected from a man aged 35 to 55 in good health and CMV-seronegative. The sample consisted of PBMCs. For the CDR3, the sequence is CASSYSIAAGNTIYF. The DNA reads as follows: TGTGCCAGCAGTTACTCGATAGCGGCTGGAAACACCATATATTTT.